The rows below give T cell receptor beta chains drawn from one sample of a study of vaccination effects on CD4 cells after COVID-19. Sequencing used immunoSEQ multiplex PCR; TCRdb keeps in-frame clones, though not all of them. Of tens of thousands of clones in the sample, around 78% are singletons; the top ten hold 1.2%. The antigens of these receptors remain unknown. Sequencing was performed on CD4+ T cells from PBMCs cultured with HCoV-229E spike peptides, taken after COVID-19 vaccination. The receptor set was obtained from a human donor who received a COVID-19 vaccine. Both conserved end residues are part of each CDR3. The D gene is left open where the match is weak. Clone size appears in some rows only: once, few, many, or a class for an expanded clone.

v_call	d_call	j_call	clone_size	cdr3_nt	cdr3_aa
TRBV5-1	TRBD1	TRBJ2-3	.	TGCGCCAGCAGCGCCGGGACAGGGGGCTGGCGCACAGATACGCAGTATTTT	CASSAGTGGWRTDTQYF
TRBV7-3	TRBD2	TRBJ2-3	.	TGTGCCAGCAGCTTTACCGGGACTACGACAGATACGCAGTATTTT	CASSFTGTTTDTQYF
TRBV5-1	.	TRBJ1-4	few	TGCGCCAGCAGCGGGGGGGCGCATGCGGGCGAAAAACTGTTTTTT	CASSGGAHAGEKLFF
TRBV15	.	TRBJ1-2	.	TGTGCCACCAGCAGAGTGGGGGCACCTAACTATGGCTACACCTTC	CATSRVGAPNYGYTF
TRBV6-2/TRBV6-3	.	TRBJ1-1	.	TGTGCCAGCAGTTACTCTAGATCGACCCTGGAGGCTTTCTTT	CASSYSRSTLEAFF
TRBV4-3	.	TRBJ2-1	.	TGCGCCAGCAGCCGTACCGGGACGGATAACAATGAGCAGTTCTTC	CASSRTGTDNNEQFF
TRBV7-2	.	TRBJ1-5	few	TGTGCCAGCAGCCTTTCAGGGGCAAATCAGCCCCAGCATTTT	CASSLSGANQPQHF
TRBV5-1	.	TRBJ1-1	.	TGCGCCAGCAGCTTAAGGGTTAGCGCTGAAGCTTTCTTT	CASSLRVSAEAFF
TRBV7-2	.	TRBJ1-2	.	TGTGCCAGCAGCTTGGCGGCCGGGACAACAAACTATGGCTACACCTTC	CASSLAAGTTNYGYTF
TRBV28	.	TRBJ1-3	.	TGTGCCAGCAGTAGGGGACGGCGGTATCGAAACACCATATATTTT	CASSRGRRYRNTIYF
TRBV19	.	TRBJ1-1	few	TGTGCCAGTAGTCCAGTGACCGCCGGCACTGAAGCTTTCTTT	CASSPVTAGTEAFF
TRBV7-3	TRBD2	TRBJ2-3	.	TGTGCCAGCAGCTTAACAGGACTAGCGGGTGATACGCAGTATTTT	CASSLTGLAGDTQYF
TRBV28	.	TRBJ1-3	.	TGTGCCAGCACCGTCGGGGGGGCGGGAAACACCATATATTTT	CASTVGGAGNTIYF
TRBV2	.	TRBJ2-1	.	TGTGCCAGCAGCCGCCTGGGCGGTAGCTCCTACAATGAGCAGTTCTTC	CASSRLGGSSYNEQFF
TRBV12-5	.	TRBJ2-5	few	TGTGCTAGTGGTTTGGTACAGCTCGAGACCCAGTACTTC	CASGLVQLETQYF
TRBV19	.	TRBJ1-5	.	TGTGCCAGTAGTACACAACCGACAGGTACCAATCAGCCCCAGCATTTT	CASSTQPTGTNQPQHF
TRBV6-5	.	TRBJ1-1	.	TGTGCCAGCAGTTACGGTCTGGGGGCGATGAACACTGAAGCTTTCTTT	CASSYGLGAMNTEAFF
TRBV6-2/TRBV6-3	.	TRBJ1-1	.	TGTGCCAGCAGTTACAGCGAGAACACTGAAGCTTTCTTT	CASSYSENTEAFF
TRBV2	TRBD1	TRBJ1-3	.	TGTGCCAGCAGGGGGACAGGGGACGTAAACACCATATATTTT	CASRGTGDVNTIYF
TRBV30	.	TRBJ1-5	.	TGTGCCTGGAGTCTCGACAGCGATCAGCCCCAGCATTTT	CAWSLDSDQPQHF
TRBV15	.	TRBJ1-4	.	TGTGCCACCAGCAGGGACCGACTTACGATGGATGAAAAACTGTTTTTT	CATSRDRLTMDEKLFF
TRBV18	.	TRBJ2-1	.	TGTGCCAGCTCACCATGGTTAGCGGCGAGCTCCTACAATGAGCAGTTCTTC	CASSPWLAASSYNEQFF
TRBV7-2	.	TRBJ2-3	.	TGTGCCAGCAGCTTAGCAGGGTTCGATACGCAGTATTTT	CASSLAGFDTQYF
TRBV5-6	.	TRBJ1-2	.	TGTGCCAGCAGCGCATCCGGGACACTCTATGGCTACACCTTC	CASSASGTLYGYTF
TRBV7-8	TRBD1	TRBJ1-6	few	TGTGCCAGCAGCTCGACCGGGACAGGGGCCAATTCACCCCTCCACTTT	CASSSTGTGANSPLHF
TRBV5-6	.	TRBJ1-6	.	TGTGCCAGCAGCTTTACCGGTTCCAAATATAATTCACCCCTCCACTTT	CASSFTGSKYNSPLHF
TRBV5-1	TRBD1	TRBJ1-4	.	TGCGCCAGCAGCCAGGACAGGAGTAATGAAAAACTGTTTTTT	CASSQDRSNEKLFF
TRBV19	.	TRBJ1-1	few	TGTGCCAGTAGTGTACAGGGTCATGACACTGAAGCTTTCTTT	CASSVQGHDTEAFF
TRBV7-3	.	TRBJ1-1	.	TGTGCCAGCAGCGTAGGCGGTATGAACACTGAAGCTTTCTTT	CASSVGGMNTEAFF
TRBV6-2/TRBV6-3	.	TRBJ1-4	.	TGTGCCAGCAGTTACTCTCTCGGCGACCGACTTAATGAAAAACTGTTTTTT	CASSYSLGDRLNEKLFF
TRBV19	.	TRBJ2-1	.	TGTGCCAGTAAGGAAGTCGGACGGAGCTACAATGAGCAGTTCTTC	CASKEVGRSYNEQFF
TRBV2	.	TRBJ1-4	.	TGTGCCAGCGGCTTGGGTGAAAAACTGTTTTTT	CASGLGEKLFF
TRBV18	.	TRBJ1-1	.	TGTGCCAGCTCACCACCGGACGGGCACACTGAAGCTTTCTTT	CASSPPDGHTEAFF
TRBV29-1	.	TRBJ2-3	once	TGCAGCGTTGGGGGTCCGGAGGTTTGGGGTACGCAGTATTTT	CSVGGPEVWGTQYF
TRBV4-2	.	TRBJ2-3	.	TGTGCCAGCAGCCAACCCGGGGGAAGCACAGATACGCAGTATTTT	CASSQPGGSTDTQYF